This TCR beta chain appears in the sequencing data of a study of blood T cell repertoires in COVID-19. Study details: PBMCs, B-cell-depleted T cells, or T cells provided the cDNA or gDNA that made up the material.

This clone appeared once. V lost 5 bases and J lost 1, with 14 bases in between. CDR1 and CDR2 (germline): SGHVS, FQNEAQ. This CDR3 is 15 amino acids long. Authors' analysis steps: Reference gene primer amplification in the assay estimated nucleated cell counts. The protocol was immunoSEQ multiplex PCR, while the TCRdb copy is restricted to in-frame clones and leaves out a portion. V and J calls and clone size are given by that table; D and trimming were obtained from the DNA. The data contain about 270,000 clones, 80% to 95% of them seen just once; the ten biggest clones take up around 2.5%. Recruited during active infection, patients (from Seattle) were subsequently followed longitudinally.

The sequenced material came from peripheral blood. This TCR was sampled from a person aged 18 to 29 with COVID-19, enrolled during active disease. The chain links TRBV7-8 to TRBJ1-1; tentative D call: TRBD1 (5 bases). DNA for the CDR3: TGTGCCAGCAGCAAGAACGCGGGGGGGAACACTGAAGCTTTCTTT. The encoded protein is CASSKNAGGNTEAFF.